The 5 T cell receptor beta chains in this list originate from one sample, sequenced in a study of cytotoxic CD8 clonotypes in ibrutinib-treated CLL. The method was immunoSEQ multiplex PCR; TCRdb's version includes in-frame clones alone and lacks a portion of them. The sample consists of 30,000 to 40,000 clones, 69% of them appearing once. Sequences were derived from PBMCs, sampled before ibrutinib treatment. The receptor set was obtained from a human donor with chronic lymphocytic leukemia.

The chain is built from TRBV7-6 and TRBJ2-6, with D uncertain. Germline V gives CDR1 SGHVS, CDR2 FNYEAQ. This CDR3 comprises 17 residues. The V end was cut by 0 bases, the J end by 0 bases, with 9 bases between. CDR3 protein: CASSLAGFASGANVLTF. As DNA, the CDR3 is TGTGCCAGCAGCTTAGCCGGTTTCGCCTCTGGGGCCAACGTCCTGACTTTC.

This rearrangement joins TRBV6-5 to TRBJ1-1, with 9 nucleotides matching TRBD1. Looked up from germline, CDR1 is MNHEY and CDR2 is SVGAGI. The CDR3 runs 15 residues. The trim removed 7 bases at V and 3 bases at J, leaving 9 bases unmatched. The CDR3 DNA reads TGTGCCAGCACAAAAGCCGGGACAGGGCACACTGAAGCTTTCTTT. This codes for CASTKAGTGHTEAFF.

This clone is medium-sized (0.01 to 0.1%) within its sample. Other nucleotide sequences in the sample specify the same CDR3. The chain recombines TRBV30 with TRBJ2-7; 8 nucleotides match TRBD1. Per the germline V gene, CDR1 is GTSNPN and CDR2 is SVGIG (reference sequence). There are 14 residues in the CDR3. The J segment lost 0 bases and the V segment lost 2 bases, leaving 3 bases of the junction unmatched. The CDR3 protein is CAWSTGGSSYEQYF. The CDR3 coding sequence is TGTGCCTGGAGTACAGGGGGGAGCTCCTACGAGCAGTACTTC. Filled out from reference TRBV30 and TRBJ2-7, the complete variable domain reads SQTIHQWPATLVQPVGSPLSLECTVEGTSNPNLYWYRQAAGRGLQLLFYSVGIGQISSEVPQNLSASRPQDRQFILSSKKLLLSDSGFYLCAWSTGGSSYEQYFGPGTRLTVT.

The gene calls are TRBV7-9 and TRBJ2-1; 8 nucleotides line up with TRBD1. This CDR3 is 17 amino acids long. CDR1 and CDR2 from the germline V gene are SEHNR and FQNEAQ (reference sequence). Trimming removed 2 bases from V and 3 bases from J; junction bases left unmatched: 9. The DNA for the CDR3 is TGTGCCAGCAGCTTACGGACAGGGAACACCTACTACAATGAGCAGTTCTTC. Its protein product is CASSLRTGNTYYNEQFF.

This clone was counted between two and nine times. The chain carries TRBV2 and TRBJ1-5; 8 positions agree with TRBD1. The CDR3 length is 13 residues. The germline gives CDR1 SNHLY, CDR2 FYNNEI. The trim removed 6 bases at V and 7 bases at J, leaving 5 bases unmatched. The CDR3 sequence is CASRGQGGQPQHF. The CDR3 DNA follows: TGTGCCAGCAGAGGACAGGGCGGGCAGCCCCAGCATTTT.